This is a list of T cell receptor beta chains from one sample in a study of blood T cell repertoires in COVID-19. TCRdb keeps only in-frame clones here, not all; method: immunoSEQ multiplex PCR. The sample records under 150,000 clones, roughly nine tenths being singletons. Sample: peripheral blood. The receptors derive from a man aged 55-75 years with COVID-19, enrolled during active disease. CDR3s include the opening cysteine and the closing phenylalanine or tryptophan. A D gene is named only where the DNA matches it firmly. Clone size is given for some rows only: seen once, a few or many times, or a class if the clone is expanded.

clone_size j_call v_call d_call cdr3_aa cdr3_nt
NA TRBJ2-1 TRBV7-2 NA CASSLKGVGDFEQFF TGTGCCAGCAGCTTAAAGGGGGTAGGGGATTTTGAGCAGTTCTTC
NA TRBJ2-5 TRBV2 TRBD2 CASSEGAGGWQETQYF TGTGCCAGCAGTGAGGGAGCGGGAGGATGGCAAGAGACCCAGTACTTC
NA TRBJ2-7 TRBV12-3/TRBV12-4 NA CASSLASSYEQYF TGTGCCAGCAGTTTAGCTAGCTCCTACGAGCAGTACTTC
NA TRBJ2-1 TRBV7-3 NA CASSLGLNNEQFF TGTGCCAGCAGCTTAGGGCTAAACAATGAGCAGTTCTTC
NA TRBJ2-7 TRBV11-2 NA CASSSGVSSYEQYF TGTGCCAGCAGCTCGGGAGTTAGTTCCTACGAGCAGTACTTC
NA TRBJ2-1 TRBV12-3/TRBV12-4 NA CASSKGPWQFF TGTGCCAGCAGCAAGGGGCCATGGCAGTTCTTC
NA TRBJ1-4 TRBV19 NA CASSTPSGVGKLFF TGTGCCAGTAGTACCCCTTCAGGGGTAGGAAAACTGTTTTTT
NA TRBJ2-2 TRBV18 TRBD2 CASSPGLAGDTGELFF TGTGCCAGCTCACCGGGACTAGCGGGAGACACCGGGGAGCTGTTTTTT
NA TRBJ1-5 TRBV18 TRBD1 CASSPSTGDSNQPQHF TGTGCCAGCTCACCGTCTACAGGGGATAGCAATCAGCCCCAGCATTTT
NA TRBJ1-5 TRBV5-6 TRBD1 CASSMDRGQPQHF TGTGCCAGCAGCATGGACAGGGGGCAGCCCCAGCATTTT
NA TRBJ2-6 TRBV3-1/TRBV3-2 NA CASSQDAPRRADLRAGANVLTF TGTGCCAGCAGCCAAGATGCCCCGAGGCGCGCGGACTTAAGGGCTGGGGCCAACGTCCTGACTTTC
NA TRBJ2-6 TRBV7-9 NA CASSLVTGSGANVLTF TGTGCCAGCAGCTTAGTTACGGGATCCGGGGCCAACGTCCTGACTTTC
NA TRBJ2-5 TRBV18 NA CASSTRGGGETQYF TGTGCCAGCTCAACCCGTGGGGGCGGGGAGACCCAGTACTTC
NA TRBJ2-1 TRBV28 TRBD1 CASSSSGTGGNEQFF TGTGCCAGCAGTTCCTCCGGGACAGGGGGCAATGAGCAGTTCTTC
NA TRBJ1-1 TRBV30 NA CAWSVGALGRDTEAFF TGTGCCTGGAGTGTAGGGGCCCTGGGGAGGGACACTGAAGCTTTCTTT
NA TRBJ1-4 TRBV9 NA CASSVEGRARRLFF TGTGCCAGCAGCGTAGAAGGCAGGGCAAGGCGACTGTTTTTT
NA TRBJ1-1 TRBV7-9 NA CASSLSGAGTEAFF TGTGCCAGCAGCTTATCAGGGGCTGGCACTGAAGCTTTCTTT
NA TRBJ1-5 TRBV19 NA CASEGSLYSNQPQHF TGTGCCAGTGAGGGCAGTCTGTATAGCAATCAGCCCCAGCATTTT
NA TRBJ1-2 TRBV7-8 TRBD1 CASSLWWTGGDYGYTF TGTGCCAGCAGCTTATGGTGGACAGGGGGAGATTATGGCTACACCTTC
NA TRBJ1-3 TRBV15 NA CATSRDRGKGNTIYF TGTGCCACCAGCAGAGATAGGGGTAAAGGAAACACCATATATTTT
NA TRBJ2-7 TRBV28 NA CASSFPAGYEQYF TGTGCCAGCAGTTTTCCAGCGGGCTACGAGCAGTACTTC
NA TRBJ1-1 TRBV9 NA CASSVAQVGTEAFF TGTGCCAGCAGCGTAGCTCAGGTTGGCACTGAAGCTTTCTTT
NA TRBJ1-3 TRBV5-4 NA CASSPTVGGNTIYF TGTGCCAGCAGCCCCACTGTCGGTGGAAACACCATATATTTT
NA TRBJ2-7 TRBV28 TRBD2 CASSFLAGDYEQYF TGTGCCAGCAGTTTTCTAGCGGGAGACTACGAGCAGTACTTC
NA TRBJ1-3 TRBV6-5 NA CASSWSRFPGNTIYF TGTGCCAGCAGTTGGAGTCGATTTCCTGGAAACACCATATATTTT
NA TRBJ1-2 TRBV21-1 NA CASSGLTEVRPVNYGYTF TGTGCCAGCAGCGGACTGACGGAAGTTCGGCCCGTTAACTATGGCTACACCTTC
once TRBJ1-2 TRBV2 NA CASSERGYYGYTF TGTGCCAGCAGTGAAAGGGGTTACTATGGCTACACCTTC
NA TRBJ1-5 TRBV6-5 NA CASSLTDQQPQHF TGTGCCAGCAGTCTGACAGACCAACAGCCCCAGCATTTT
NA TRBJ1-1 TRBV6-2/TRBV6-3 TRBD1 CASSWAPGQENTEAFF TGTGCCAGCAGTTGGGCGCCGGGACAGGAGAACACTGAAGCTTTCTTT
NA TRBJ1-3 TRBV18 NA CASSQPGNTIYF TGTGCCAGCTCACAGCCTGGAAACACCATATATTTT
NA TRBJ1-2 TRBV5-5 NA CASSAETTVYGYTF TGTGCCAGCAGCGCGGAGACGACAGTCTATGGCTACACCTTC
NA TRBJ1-2 TRBV7-3 TRBD1 CASSSDRENGYTF TGTGCCAGCAGCTCGGACAGGGAAAATGGCTACACCTTC
NA TRBJ2-7 TRBV4-3 TRBD2 CASSQDSSGRAYEQYF TGCGCCAGCAGCCAAGATTCCAGCGGGAGAGCCTACGAGCAGTACTTC
NA TRBJ2-1 TRBV7-2 TRBD2 CASSPGLAPEGNEQFF TGTGCCAGCAGCCCCGGACTAGCACCCGAAGGGAATGAGCAGTTCTTC
NA TRBJ1-3 TRBV3-1/TRBV3-2 NA CASSQGPGDSGNTIYF TGTGCCAGCAGCCAAGGGCCAGGGGACTCTGGAAACACCATATATTTT
NA TRBJ1-5 TRBV28 TRBD1 CASSSTSTGWGQPQHF TGTGCCAGCAGTTCGACCTCGACAGGGTGGGGGCAGCCCCAGCATTTT
NA TRBJ2-5 TRBV10-3 NA CAISENSETQYF TGTGCCATCAGTGAAAACTCGGAGACCCAGTACTTC
NA TRBJ1-6 TRBV11-3 TRBD1 CASSLSGQINSPLHF TGTGCCAGCAGCCTCTCGGGACAGATTAATTCACCCCTCCACTTT
NA TRBJ2-6 TRBV19 NA CASSIAVGANVLTF TGTGCCAGTAGTATAGCGGTTGGGGCCAACGTCCTGACTTTC
NA TRBJ2-7 TRBV6-1 NA CASSEARFPYEQYF TGTGCCAGCAGTGAAGCCAGGTTCCCCTACGAGCAGTACTTC
once TRBJ2-2 TRBV30 NA CAWSGSNTGELFF TGTGCCTGGAGCGGGAGTAACACCGGGGAGCTGTTTTTT
NA TRBJ2-6 TRBV2 NA CASSEEAGSLKGSGANVLTF TGTGCCAGCAGTGAAGAGGCGGGCTCGTTAAAGGGCTCTGGGGCCAACGTCCTGACTTTC
NA TRBJ2-2 TRBV4-3 TRBD2 CASSQDLLADYTGELFF TGCGCCAGCAGCCAAGATTTACTAGCGGACTACACCGGGGAGCTGTTTTTT
NA TRBJ2-7 TRBV28 TRBD2 CASSGTSGLFYEQYF TGTGCCAGCTCGGGGACTAGCGGGCTGTTCTACGAGCAGTACTTC
NA TRBJ1-5 TRBV15 NA CATSVEVYSNQPQHF TGTGCCACCAGCGTAGAGGTCTATAGCAATCAGCCCCAGCATTTT
NA TRBJ2-3 TRBV9 TRBD1 CASSVRGRDDTQYF TGTGCCAGCAGCGTTAGGGGGCGCGACGATACGCAGTATTTT
once TRBJ2-7 TRBV24-1 TRBD1 CATSDSGQADGGQYF TGTGCCACCAGTGACTCCGGACAGGCCGATGGAGGGCAGTACTTC
NA TRBJ1-1 TRBV11-1 TRBD1 CASGPGQGNTEAFF TGTGCCAGCGGGCCGGGACAGGGGAACACTGAAGCTTTCTTT
once TRBJ2-7 TRBV28 NA CASSIIAEAYEQYF TGTGCCAGCAGTATAATAGCGGAAGCCTACGAGCAGTACTTC
NA TRBJ2-7 TRBV15 NA CATSRVQGITYEQYF TGTGCCACCAGCAGAGTTCAGGGCATAACCTACGAGCAGTACTTC
NA TRBJ2-1 TRBV6-5 TRBD1 CASSSNRGTYNEQFF TGTGCCAGCAGCTCCAACAGGGGAACCTACAATGAGCAGTTCTTC
NA TRBJ1-4 TRBV2 NA CASRVAPFNEKLFF TGTGCCAGCAGGGTGGCACCATTTAATGAAAAACTGTTTTTT
NA TRBJ2-2 TRBV4-3 TRBD2 CASSHSGSRYTGELFF TGCGCCAGCAGCCACAGCGGGAGTCGGTACACCGGGGAGCTGTTTTTT
NA TRBJ2-7 TRBV2 TRBD2 CASRPGRLAGSYEQYF TGTGCCAGCAGACCCGGGCGGCTAGCGGGATCCTACGAGCAGTACTTC
NA TRBJ2-3 TRBV4-1 NA CASSRIRDTITDTQYF TGCGCCAGCAGCCGGATCCGGGACACCATCACAGATACGCAGTATTTT
once TRBJ1-2 TRBV19 TRBD1 CAGRDREVGGYTF TGTGCCGGCAGGGACAGGGAGGTCGGTGGCTACACCTTC
NA TRBJ2-5 TRBV2 NA CASSVEPQETQYF TGTGCCAGCAGTGTTGAGCCCCAAGAGACCCAGTACTTC
NA TRBJ2-7 TRBV6-5 TRBD1 CASSDRDRVGEQYF TGTGCCAGCAGCGACAGAGACAGGGTGGGGGAGCAGTACTTC
NA TRBJ2-5 TRBV28 TRBD2 CASSLASGRAETQYF TGTGCCAGCAGTTTGGCTAGCGGGAGGGCGGAGACCCAGTACTTC
NA TRBJ1-1 TRBV2 TRBD1 CASSSESTGYEAFF TGTGCCAGCAGTTCCGAGTCGACAGGGTATGAAGCTTTCTTT